One and the same sample provided the 3 T cell receptor beta chains below, sequenced in a study of OX40 agonist ivuxolimab in advanced cancers. The assay was immunoSEQ multiplex PCR, and TCRdb's table has in-frame clones only and misses some. The table shows just under 75,000 clones, with about 94% occurring only once. The specimen was CD4+ or CD8+ T cells sorted from blood, collected in a trial of the OX40 agonist ivuxolimab. These TCRs come from an adult with an advanced solid tumor such as melanoma, head and neck, liver or kidney cancer.

This clone has more than one count but fewer than ten. The V and J genes are TRBV7-9 and TRBJ1-4, with D tentatively TRBD1 (5 bases). With 5 bases removed from V and 5 bases from J, the gap between germline ends came to 21 bases. The CDR3 is made up of 17 amino acids. Germline values: CDR1 SEHNR, CDR2 FQNEAQ (reference sequence). This CDR3 reads CASSHPETGDPNEKLFF. In DNA, the CDR3 is TGTGCCAGCAGCCACCCTGAGACTGGGGACCCCAATGAAAAACTGTTTTTT.

V and J are TRBV4-3 and TRBJ2-3, with D possibly TRBD2 on 6 matching bases. The CDR3 totals 14 residues. The germline V gene has CDR1 LGHNA and CDR2 YSLEER. With 4 bases removed from V and 0 bases from J, the gap between germline ends came to 8 bases. The CDR3 region has the DNA TGCGCCAGCAGCCGGACTACTAGCACAGATACGCAGTATTTT. Amino acids: CASSRTTSTDTQYF.

The rearrangement uses TRBV28 and TRBJ2-2; D unclear. The CDR3 is 15 residues long. Germline CDR1 reads MDHEN; CDR2 reads SYDVKM. The V end was cut by 1 base, the J end by 0 bases, with 6 bases between. The CDR3 coding sequence is TGTGCCAGCAGTTTATTCACACCGAACACCGGGGAGCTGTTTTTT. Its translation: CASSLFTPNTGELFF.